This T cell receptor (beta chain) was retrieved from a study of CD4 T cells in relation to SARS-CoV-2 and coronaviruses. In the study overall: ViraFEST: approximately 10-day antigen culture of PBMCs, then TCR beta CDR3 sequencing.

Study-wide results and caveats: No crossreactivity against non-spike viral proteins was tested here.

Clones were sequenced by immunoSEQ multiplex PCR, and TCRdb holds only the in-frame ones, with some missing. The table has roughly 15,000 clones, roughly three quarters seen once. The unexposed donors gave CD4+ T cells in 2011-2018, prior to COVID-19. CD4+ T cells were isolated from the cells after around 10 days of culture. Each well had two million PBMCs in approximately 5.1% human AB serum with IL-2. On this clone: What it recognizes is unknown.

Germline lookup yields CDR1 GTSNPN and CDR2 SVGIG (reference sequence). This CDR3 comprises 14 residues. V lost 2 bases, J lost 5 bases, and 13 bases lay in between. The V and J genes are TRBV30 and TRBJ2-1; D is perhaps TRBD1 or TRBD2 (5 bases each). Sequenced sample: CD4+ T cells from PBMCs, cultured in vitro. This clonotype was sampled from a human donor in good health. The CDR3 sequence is CAWSIGTGDNEQFF. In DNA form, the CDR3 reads TGTGCCTGGAGTATTGGGACGGGCGACAATGAGCAGTTCTTC. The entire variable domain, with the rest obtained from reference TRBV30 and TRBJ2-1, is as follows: SQTIHQWPATLVQPVGSPLSLECTVEGTSNPNLYWYRQAAGRGLQLLFYSVGIGQISSEVPQNLSASRPQDRQFILSSKKLLLSDSGFYLCAWSIGTGDNEQFFGPGTRLTVL.